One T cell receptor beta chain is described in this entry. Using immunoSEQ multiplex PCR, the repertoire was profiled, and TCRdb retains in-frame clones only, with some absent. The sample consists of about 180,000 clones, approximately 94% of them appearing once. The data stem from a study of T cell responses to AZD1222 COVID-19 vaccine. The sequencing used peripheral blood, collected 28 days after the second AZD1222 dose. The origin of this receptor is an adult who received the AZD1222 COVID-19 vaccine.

The chain's CDR3 is CASSLVTGSNNGGYTF. The CDR3 DNA sequence: TGTGCCAGCAGCTTAGTGACAGGGTCCAACAACGGGGGCTACACCTTC. V is TRBV7-2 and J is TRBJ1-2; 7 nucleotides align to TRBD1. The CDR3 contains 16 residues. The V segment lost 1 base and the J segment 8 bases; nucleotides outside the gene matches: 13. In germline, CDR1 is SGHTA, CDR2 FQGNSA.